Many counts were recorded for the clone carrying this TCR beta chain. Its antigen is not identified. The source of the sample is a study of CD8+CD57+ T cells in acquired aplastic anemia. Whole-study findings and limits: A set of approximately 29 CD8+ CDR3 sequences was shared between patients and controls, and these sequences appeared highly expressed in patients.

The template used for profiling TCR beta VDJ and CDR3 was genomic DNA. TCRdb passed the reads through MiXCR, listing each CDR3 protein once. This table holds about 81,000 distinct CDR3 sequences, approximately 45% found once. Germline CDR1 LNHDA, CDR2 SQIVND (reference sequence). Germline trimming cut 5 bases from V and 2 bases from J; bases unmatched to any gene: 9. The CDR3 loop spans 15 amino acids. The clonotype was recovered from a human donor in good health, serving as a control. The V call is TRBV19, the J call TRBJ2-7, with 7 bases that match TRBD1. Material: sorted CD4+, CD8+, or CD8+CD57+ T cells (not recorded which) from PBMCs. Written as DNA, the CDR3 is TGTGCCAGTAGTGGGGGACAGCTGAACACCTACGAGCAGTACTTC. Translation: CASSGGQLNTYEQYF.